Listed here is a single T cell receptor (beta chain). Clones were read by immunoSEQ multiplex PCR, and TCRdb kept only the in-frame ones, dropping some. The sample lists around 99,000 clones, 85% to 95% occurring once. These data are taken from a study of T cell changes during pregnancy in multiple sclerosis. This CDR3 comprises 16 residues. The V and J ends lost 4 bases and 7 bases, in that order; junction bases with no gene match: 9. Germline lookup yields CDR1 SGHAT and CDR2 FQNNGV. This clonotype originated in a female donor with multiple sclerosis, enrolled in a pregnancy study. The sample was peripheral blood, taken in the first trimester of pregnancy. The V call is TRBV11-2, the J call TRBJ2-4; 11 bases are shared with TRBD2. CDR3 protein: CASSSSLLAGVNIQYF. In DNA form, the CDR3 reads TGTGCCAGCAGCTCATCCTTACTAGCGGGAGTTAACATTCAGTACTTC.